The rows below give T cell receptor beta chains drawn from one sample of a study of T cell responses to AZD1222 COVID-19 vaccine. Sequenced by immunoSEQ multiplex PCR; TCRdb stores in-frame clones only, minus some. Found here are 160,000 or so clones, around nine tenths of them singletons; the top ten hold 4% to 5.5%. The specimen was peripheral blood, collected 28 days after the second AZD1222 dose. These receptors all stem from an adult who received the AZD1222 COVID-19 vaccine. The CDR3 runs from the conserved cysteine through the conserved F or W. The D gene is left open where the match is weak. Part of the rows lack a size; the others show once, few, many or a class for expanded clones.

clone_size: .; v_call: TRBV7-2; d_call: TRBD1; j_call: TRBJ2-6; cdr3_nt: TGTGCCAGCAGCCCCCGACAGGGCGTCTCTGGGGCCAACGTCCTGACTTTC; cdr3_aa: CASSPRQGVSGANVLTF
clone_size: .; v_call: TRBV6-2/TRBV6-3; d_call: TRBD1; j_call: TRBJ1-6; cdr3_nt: TGTGCCAGCAGTTACCAGCCACAGGGGCGGAAGTTCGGGCTCCACTTT; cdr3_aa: CASSYQPQGRKFGLHF
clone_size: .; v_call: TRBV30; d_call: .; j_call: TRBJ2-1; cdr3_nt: TGTGCCTGGAGTGGGTCGGATGAGCAGTTCTTC; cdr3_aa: CAWSGSDEQFF
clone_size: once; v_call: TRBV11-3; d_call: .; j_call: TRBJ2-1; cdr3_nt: TGTGCCAGCAGCCTAGGGGGTGAGCAGTTCTTC; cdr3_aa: CASSLGGEQFF
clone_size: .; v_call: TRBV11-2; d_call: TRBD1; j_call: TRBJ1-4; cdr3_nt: TGTGCCAGCAGCTGGACAGGTGGTAATGAAAAACTGTTTTTT; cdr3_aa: CASSWTGGNEKLFF
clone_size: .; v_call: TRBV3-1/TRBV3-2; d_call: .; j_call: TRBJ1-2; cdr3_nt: TGTGCCAGCAGCCAAGAGTTGTGGAATGGCTACACCTTC; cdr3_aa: CASSQELWNGYTF
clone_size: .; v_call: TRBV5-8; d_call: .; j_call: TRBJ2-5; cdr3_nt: TGTGCCAGCAGCTCTCGACAGGCAATAGGGACCCAGTACTTC; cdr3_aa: CASSSRQAIGTQYF
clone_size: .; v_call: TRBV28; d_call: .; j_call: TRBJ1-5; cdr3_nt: TGTGCCAGCAGTTTAGAAAGGGGCAATCAGCCCCAGCATTTT; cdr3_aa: CASSLERGNQPQHF
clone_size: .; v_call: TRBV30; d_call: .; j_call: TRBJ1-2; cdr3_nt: TGTGCCTGGACGGACAGCGACAACTATGGCTACACCTTC; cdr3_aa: CAWTDSDNYGYTF
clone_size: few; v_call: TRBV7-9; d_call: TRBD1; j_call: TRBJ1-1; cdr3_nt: TGTGCCAGCAGCCACAAGGGGGCGGGGGCTGAAGCTTTCTTT; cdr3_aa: CASSHKGAGAEAFF
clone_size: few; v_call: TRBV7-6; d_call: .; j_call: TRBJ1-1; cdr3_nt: TGTGCCAGCAGCCGAACCGGGGGCAGTGTGAACACTGAAGCTTTCTTT; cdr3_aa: CASSRTGGSVNTEAFF
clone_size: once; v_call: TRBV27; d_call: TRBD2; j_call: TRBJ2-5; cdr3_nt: TGTGCCAGCAGGGGGACTAGTCCCCTGGGGACCCAGTACTTC; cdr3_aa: CASRGTSPLGTQYF
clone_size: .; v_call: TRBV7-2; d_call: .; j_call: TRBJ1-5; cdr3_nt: TGTGCCAGCAGCTTGGAAGGGGCGCCCCAGCATTTT; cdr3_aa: CASSLEGAPQHF
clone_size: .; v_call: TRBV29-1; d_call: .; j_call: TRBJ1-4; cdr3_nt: TGCAGCGGTTCAGGAGGGCCAACTAATGAAAAACTGTTTTTT; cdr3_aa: CSGSGGPTNEKLFF
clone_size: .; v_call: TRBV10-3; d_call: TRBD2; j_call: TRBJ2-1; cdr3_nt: TGTGCCATCAATCCGGGACTAAAGCATAATGAGCAGTTCTTC; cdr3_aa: CAINPGLKHNEQFF
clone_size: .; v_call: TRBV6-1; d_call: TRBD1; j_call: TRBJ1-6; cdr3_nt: TGTGCCAGCAGTGAAGAAGACGGACAGGGTGATTCACCCCTCCACTTT; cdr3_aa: CASSEEDGQGDSPLHF
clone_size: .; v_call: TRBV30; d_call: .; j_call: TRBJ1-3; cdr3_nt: TGTGCCTGGAGTGTACGTGGAAACACCATATATTTT; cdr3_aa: CAWSVRGNTIYF
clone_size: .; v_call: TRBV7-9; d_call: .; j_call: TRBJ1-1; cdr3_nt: TGTGCCAGCAGCGGGGTCCGGGTATTTGGCACTGAAGCTTTCTTT; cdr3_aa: CASSGVRVFGTEAFF
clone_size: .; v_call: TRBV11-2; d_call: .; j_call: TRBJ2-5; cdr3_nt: TGTGCCAGCAGTTTCGGGGGGCGAGAGACCCAGTACTTC; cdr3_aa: CASSFGGRETQYF
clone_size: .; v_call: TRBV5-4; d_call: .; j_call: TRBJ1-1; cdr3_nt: TGTGCCAGCAGCGCGAACACTGAAGCTTTCTTT; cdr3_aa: CASSANTEAFF
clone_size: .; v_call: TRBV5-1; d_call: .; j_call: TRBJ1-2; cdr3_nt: TGCGCCAGCAGCTTGGGACAGACCGGCTACACCTTC; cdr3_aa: CASSLGQTGYTF
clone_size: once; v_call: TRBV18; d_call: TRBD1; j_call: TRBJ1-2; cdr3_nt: TGTGCCAGCTCACCCGAGACAGGGAGAGGCGGCTACACCTTC; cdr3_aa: CASSPETGRGGYTF
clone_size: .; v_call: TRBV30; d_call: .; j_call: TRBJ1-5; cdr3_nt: TGTGCCTGGAGTGCTCCGGGACACCTCAATCAGCCCCAGCATTTT; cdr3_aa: CAWSAPGHLNQPQHF
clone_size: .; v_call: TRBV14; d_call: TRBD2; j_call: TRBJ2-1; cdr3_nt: TGTGCCAGCAGCCAAGCCATTAGCGGGGGGGCCTACAATGAGCAGTTCTTC; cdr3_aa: CASSQAISGGAYNEQFF
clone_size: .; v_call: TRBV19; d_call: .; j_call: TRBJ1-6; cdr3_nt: TGTGCCAGTAAACAAAGACCGGCAGTAGCTAATTCACCCCTCCACTTT; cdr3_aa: CASKQRPAVANSPLHF
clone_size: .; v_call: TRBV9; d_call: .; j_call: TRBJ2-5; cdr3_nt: TGTGCCAGCAGCCCCGGGCAACAAGAGACCCAGTACTTC; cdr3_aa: CASSPGQQETQYF
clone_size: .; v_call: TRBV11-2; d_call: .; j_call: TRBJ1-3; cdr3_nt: TGTGCCAGCAGCTTATTCACACAGGGTGTAGACACCATATATTTT; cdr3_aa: CASSLFTQGVDTIYF
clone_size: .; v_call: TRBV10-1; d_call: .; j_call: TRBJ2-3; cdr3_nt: TGCGCCAGCAGCCTAGACGCCTTAGATACGCAGTATTTT; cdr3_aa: CASSLDALDTQYF
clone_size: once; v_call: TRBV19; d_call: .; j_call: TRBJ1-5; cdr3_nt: TGTGCCAGTAGTTCGCCGCCCGGGCGGAATCAGCCCCAGCATTTT; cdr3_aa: CASSSPPGRNQPQHF
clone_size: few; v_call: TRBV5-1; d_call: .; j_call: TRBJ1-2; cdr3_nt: TGCGCCAGCAGCTTGGCGCAGGGAGGGAGGCTCTATGGCTACACCTTC; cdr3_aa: CASSLAQGGRLYGYTF
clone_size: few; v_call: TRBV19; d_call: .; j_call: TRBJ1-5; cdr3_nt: TGTGCCAGTAGTGTGGGGATAGCGGTAAATCAGCCCCAGCATTTT; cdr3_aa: CASSVGIAVNQPQHF
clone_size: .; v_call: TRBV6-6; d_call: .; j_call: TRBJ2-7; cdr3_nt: TGTGCCAGCAGTTACGCGGGGTTCGCCTACGAGCAGTACTTC; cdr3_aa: CASSYAGFAYEQYF
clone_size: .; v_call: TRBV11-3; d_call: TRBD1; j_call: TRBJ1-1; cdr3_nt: TGTGCCAGCAGCTTGGACAGGGCCCCAGTGAGGGGTGAAGCTTTCTTT; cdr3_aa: CASSLDRAPVRGEAFF
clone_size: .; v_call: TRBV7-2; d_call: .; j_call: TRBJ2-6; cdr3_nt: TGTGCCAGCAGCCTTGGGACGTATGGGGCCAACGTCCTGACTTTC; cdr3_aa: CASSLGTYGANVLTF
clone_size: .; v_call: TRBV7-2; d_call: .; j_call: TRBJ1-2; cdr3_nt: TGTGCCAGCAGCTTAGGTCTTAGGACAGACTATGGCTACACCTTC; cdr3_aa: CASSLGLRTDYGYTF
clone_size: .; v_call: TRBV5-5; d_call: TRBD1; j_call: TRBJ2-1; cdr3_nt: TGTGCCAGCAGCCCCCGGGACAGCTACAATGAGCAGTTCTTC; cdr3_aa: CASSPRDSYNEQFF
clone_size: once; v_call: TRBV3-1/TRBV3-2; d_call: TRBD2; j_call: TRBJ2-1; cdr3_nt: TGTGCCAGCAGCCCCAATCGGGGACTAGCGGGGAGCTCCTACAATGAGCAGTTCTTC; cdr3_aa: CASSPNRGLAGSSYNEQFF
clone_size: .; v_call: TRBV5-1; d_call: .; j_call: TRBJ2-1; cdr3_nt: TGCGCCAGCAGCTTCAACACAGACTCCTACAATGAGCAGTTCTTC; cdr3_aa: CASSFNTDSYNEQFF
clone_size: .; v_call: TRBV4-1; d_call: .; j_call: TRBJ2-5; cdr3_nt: TGCGCCAGCAGCTCGCGCGAGACCCAGTACTTC; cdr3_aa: CASSSRETQYF